The TCR beta chain described here comes from a study of T cell changes during pregnancy in multiple sclerosis. TCRdb keeps only in-frame clones here, not all; method: immunoSEQ multiplex PCR. This table holds under 15,000 clones, roughly 88% found once. V gave up 0 bases and J gave up 5 bases, with 9 bases separating them. The CDR3 is 14 residues long. Germline loops: CDR1 MNHEY, CDR2 SMNVEV (reference sequence). The clonotype was recovered from a female donor in good health, enrolled as a control in a pregnancy study. The chain employs TRBV27 and TRBJ2-3; the D is unclear. Sequenced material: CD8+ T cells from peripheral blood mononuclear cells, taken after pregnancy. This CDR3 is CASSLSMRLDTQYF. CDR3 nucleotide sequence: TGTGCCAGCAGTTTATCGATGAGACTAGATACGCAGTATTTT.